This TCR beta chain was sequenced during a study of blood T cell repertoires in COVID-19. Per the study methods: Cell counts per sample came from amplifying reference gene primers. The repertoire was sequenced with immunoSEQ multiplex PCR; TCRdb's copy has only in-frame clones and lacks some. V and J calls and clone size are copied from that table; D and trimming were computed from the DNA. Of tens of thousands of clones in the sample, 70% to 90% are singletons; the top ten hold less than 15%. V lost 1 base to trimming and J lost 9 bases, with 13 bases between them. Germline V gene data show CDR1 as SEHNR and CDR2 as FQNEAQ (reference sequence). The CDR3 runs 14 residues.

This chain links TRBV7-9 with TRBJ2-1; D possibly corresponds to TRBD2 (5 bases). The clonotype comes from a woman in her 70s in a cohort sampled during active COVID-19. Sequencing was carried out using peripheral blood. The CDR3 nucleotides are TGTGCCAGCAGCTTAGGTGGAGGATCGATTGAGCAGTTCTTC. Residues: CASSLGGGSIEQFF. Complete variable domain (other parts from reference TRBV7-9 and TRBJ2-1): DTGVSQNPRHKITKRGQNVTFRCDPISEHNRLYWYRQTLGQGPEFLTYFQNEAQLEKSRLLSDRFSAERPKGSFSTLEIQRTEQGDSAMYLCASSLGGGSIEQFFGPGTRLTVL.